The source of this T cell receptor beta chain is a study of molecular identifiers for immune sequencing clone quantification. Overall study results and limits: Researchers reportedly could pick up spiked Jurkat TCR RNA from one cell mixed into 1 million or so naive cells.

Previously described methods and listed TCR primers were employed for the bulk TCR libraries. One entry per CDR3 protein results from TCRdb running MiXCR on the PCR reads. Here the sample spans 40,000 to 65,000 distinct CDR3 sequences, around 33% being singletons. CDR1 is DFQATT, CDR2 SNEGSKA, per germline (reference sequence). V shed 3 bases, J shed 3 bases, and the junction held 4 bases outside the gene matches. The CDR3 has 15 amino acids. As concerns this clonotype: No antigen is known for it.

The origin of this receptor is a human donor in good health. Some libraries in this study had Jurkat cell RNA spiked in. Material: naive CD8+ T cells from blood, with Jurkat cell RNA spiked in. Subset described: FACS-sorted CD8+CD4-CCR7+CD45RA+ naive T cells. The genes are TRBV20-1 and TRBJ2-2; 10 bases agree with TRBD2. The CDR3 DNA is TGCAGTGCTAGCGGGACTAGCGAGCACACCGGGGAGCTGTTTTTT. Translating gives CSASGTSEHTGELFF.